A single sample is the source of the 12 T cell receptor beta chains below, sequenced in a study of shared clonotypes between healthy human individuals. The assay was immunoSEQ multiplex PCR, and TCRdb's table has in-frame clones only and misses some. The sample lists about 2.1 million clones; about 92% were seen once. Terminally differentiated effector memory CD45RA+ cells were left out of the naive CD8 fraction, which was CD45RO-negative and positively selected for CCR7. The sample consisted of naive CD8+ T cells from PBMCs. These receptors originate from a man in his late teens or twenties in good health. Some clones in this sample may be carry-over from other donors' samples.

The V gene is TRBV4-1, the J gene TRBJ1-2; TRBD1 might be the D (5 bases). Germline assignment: CDR1 MGHRA and CDR2 YSYEKL. This CDR3 has 18 amino acids. The germline V and J ends were trimmed by 1 base and 2 bases, with 20 bases remaining between them. CDR3 region: CASSQVTGTFSSNYGYTF. The CDR3 DNA reads as TGCGCCAGCAGCCAAGTTACCGGGACCTTCTCCTCAAACTATGGCTACACCTTC.

The chain uses TRBV7-8 and TRBJ2-1, with 10 bases identical to TRBD2. Germline V lookup: CDR1 SGHVS, CDR2 FQNEAQ. Unmatched junction bases numbered 10, after V lost 2 bases and J lost 6 bases. The CDR3 loop spans 17 amino acids. The CDR3 is CASSLPKSGRALNEQFF. The DNA for the CDR3 is TGTGCCAGCAGCTTACCAAAAAGCGGGAGGGCCCTCAATGAGCAGTTCTTC.

This clone is a singleton in its sample. J is TRBJ2-1 and V is TRBV19, with 12 bases lining up with TRBD1. After removal of 1 base from V and 7 bases from J, the junction contained 8 bases not matched to a gene. The CDR3 consists of 17 residues. Germline assignment: CDR1 LNHDA and CDR2 SQIVND (reference sequence). CDR3 in amino acids: CASSIGRGTGGWNEQFF. The CDR3 DNA reads TGTGCCAGTAGTATAGGTAGGGGGACAGGGGGCTGGAATGAGCAGTTCTTC.

The rearrangement links TRBV7-3 to TRBJ1-1; 7 nucleotides match TRBD1. CDR3 length equals 15 residues. V shed 0 bases and J 0 bases; nucleotides not matched to a gene: 1. The germline gives CDR1 SGHTA, CDR2 FQGTGA. CDR3 sequence (DNA): TGTGCCAGCAGCTTAACGACAGGGCTGAACACTGAAGCTTTCTTT. As protein: CASSLTTGLNTEAFF.

The CDR3, as DNA: TGTGCCAGCAGCGTGGCCAGGGGGCACGGAAACACCATATATTTT. This sequence encodes CASSVARGHGNTIYF. The chain couples TRBV9 to TRBJ1-3, with TRBD1 identical over 8 bases. CDR3 length: 15 residues. V was clipped by 2 bases and J by 4 bases; unmatched bases: 5. Germline V gene sequence: CDR1 SGDLS, CDR2 YYNGEE. The full variable domain, with the rest looked up from reference TRBV9 and TRBJ1-3, is DSGVTQTPKHLITATGQRVTLRCSPRSGDLSVYWYQQSLDQGLQFLIQYYNGEERAKGNILERFSAQQFPDLHSELNLSSLELGDSALYFCASSVARGHGNTIYFGEGSWLTVV.

The V call is TRBV7-9, the J call TRBJ1-2, with D tentatively TRBD1 (6 bases). The CDR3 is 13 amino acids. Looked up from germline, CDR1 is SEHNR and CDR2 is FQNEAQ (reference sequence). Deletions cut 5 bases from V and 9 bases from J, with 16 bases between. CDR3 DNA sequence: TGTGCCAGCAGCCCCCCGCGGACAGCCAGCTACACCTTC. Its translation is CASSPPRTASYTF.

This clone was picked up one time. This sequence joins TRBV11-2 and TRBJ2-1, with D possibly matching TRBD2 (6 bases). Germline assignment: CDR1 SGHAT and CDR2 FQNNGV. This CDR3 is 16 amino acids long. Trimming took 3 bases from V and 8 from J, leaving 20 bases between them. CDR3 amino acids: CASSFPSGRLSYEQFF. DNA of the CDR3: TGTGCCAGCAGCTTCCCTTCCGGGAGACTGTCTTATGAGCAGTTCTTC.

This chain's CDR3 is CASSSSPLGEQYF. The CDR3 bases are TGCGCCAGCAGCTCATCCCCACTGGGGGAGCAGTACTTC. The chain joins TRBV5-1 to TRBJ2-7; D call uncertain. The V end was cut by 3 bases, the J end by 7 bases, with 14 bases between. Germline V CDR1 and CDR2: SGHRS, YFSETQ. The CDR3 spans 13 residues.

This chain uses TRBV27 with TRBJ2-7, with D possibly being TRBD1 (6 bases). V was cut by 3 bases and J by 5 bases, with 17 bases left in between. This CDR3 region has 15 residues. Germline CDR1 and CDR2: MNHEY and SMNVEV (reference sequence). CDR3 DNA sequence: TGTGCCAGCAGTTTTTGGGTCGGGACACCTCACGAGCAGTACTTC. Protein: CASSFWVGTPHEQYF.

In this sample, this clone turned up once. This chain uses TRBV27 with TRBJ2-7; 9 bases are a match to TRBD1. Germline trimming cut 2 bases from V and 5 bases from J; bases unmatched to any gene: 4. The CDR3 totals 14 residues. Germline values: CDR1 MNHEY, CDR2 SMNVEV (reference sequence). The CDR3 coding sequence is TGTGCCAGCAGTTTAGGACAGGGGAGGCACGAGCAGTACTTC. It codes for CASSLGQGRHEQYF.

The V call is TRBV27, the J call TRBJ2-1, with TRBD1 matching 7 bases. Trimming at V came to 6 bases and at J to 4 bases, leaving 18 bases not matched to a gene. The CDR3 covers 18 residues. CDR1 is MNHEY, CDR2 SMNVEV, per germline (reference sequence). CDR3 amino acids: CASSLNNPDREEYNEQFF. In nucleotides, the CDR3 is TGTGCCAGCAGCCTCAATAACCCAGACAGGGAAGAATACAATGAGCAGTTCTTC.

The rearrangement joins TRBV19 to TRBJ2-1; 8 bases fit TRBD2. Unmatched junction bases numbered 9, after V lost 5 bases and J lost 6 bases. The CDR3 sequence is 15 residues long. Germline loops: CDR1 LNHDA, CDR2 SQIVND (reference sequence). The CDR3 reads CASSLTSGGVNEQFF. The CDR3 DNA reads TGTGCCAGTAGTTTAACTAGCGGAGGGGTCAATGAGCAGTTCTTC.